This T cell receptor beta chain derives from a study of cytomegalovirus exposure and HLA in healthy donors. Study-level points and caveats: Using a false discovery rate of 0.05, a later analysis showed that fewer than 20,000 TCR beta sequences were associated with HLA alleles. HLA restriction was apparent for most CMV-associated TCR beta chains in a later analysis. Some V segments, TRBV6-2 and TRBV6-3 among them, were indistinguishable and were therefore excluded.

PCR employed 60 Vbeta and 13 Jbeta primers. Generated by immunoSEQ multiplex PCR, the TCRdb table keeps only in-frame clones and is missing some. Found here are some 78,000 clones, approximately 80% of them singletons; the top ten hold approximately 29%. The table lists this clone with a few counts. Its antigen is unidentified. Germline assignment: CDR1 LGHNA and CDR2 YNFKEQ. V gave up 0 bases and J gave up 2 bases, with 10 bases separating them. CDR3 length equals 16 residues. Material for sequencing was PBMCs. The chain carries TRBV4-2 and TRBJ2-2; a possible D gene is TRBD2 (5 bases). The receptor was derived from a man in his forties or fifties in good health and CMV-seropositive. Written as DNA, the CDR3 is TGTGCCAGCAGCCAAGAGGAGCGGTCAAACACCGGGGAGCTGTTTTTT. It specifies CASSQEERSNTGELFF.